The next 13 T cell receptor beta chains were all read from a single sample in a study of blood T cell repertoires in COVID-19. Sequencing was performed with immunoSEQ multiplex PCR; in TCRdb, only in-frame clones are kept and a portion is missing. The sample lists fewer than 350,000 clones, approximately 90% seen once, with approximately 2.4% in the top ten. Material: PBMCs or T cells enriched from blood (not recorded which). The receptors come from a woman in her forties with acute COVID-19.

CDR3 coding DNA: TGTGCCAGCAGTGATGGCCCAATGAGGGAGCCCTACAATGAGCAGTTCTTC. It codes for CASSDGPMREPYNEQFF. The rearrangement joins TRBV2 to TRBJ2-1, with D possibly being TRBD2 (5 bases). CDR3 length: 17 residues. Germline-derived CDR1 and CDR2 are SNHLY and FYNNEI. Trimming removed 3 bases from V and 2 bases from J, with 17 bases in between.

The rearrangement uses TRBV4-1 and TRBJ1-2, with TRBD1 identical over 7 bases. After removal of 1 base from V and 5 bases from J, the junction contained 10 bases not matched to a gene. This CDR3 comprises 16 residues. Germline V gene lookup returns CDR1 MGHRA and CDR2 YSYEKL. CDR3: CASSQAPGQMLYGYTF. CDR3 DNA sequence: TGCGCCAGCAGCCAAGCTCCGGGACAGATGCTTTATGGCTACACCTTC.

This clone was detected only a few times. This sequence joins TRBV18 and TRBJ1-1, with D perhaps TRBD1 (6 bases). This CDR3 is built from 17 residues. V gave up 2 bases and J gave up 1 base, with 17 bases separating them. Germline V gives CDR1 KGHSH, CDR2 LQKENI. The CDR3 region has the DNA TGTGCCAGCTCACCAGGCCAATTGGGACACAAGAACACTGAAGCTTTCTTT. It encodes CASSPGQLGHKNTEAFF.

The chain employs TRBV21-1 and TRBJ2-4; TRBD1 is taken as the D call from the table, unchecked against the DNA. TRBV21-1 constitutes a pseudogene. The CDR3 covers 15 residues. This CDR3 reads CASSPYMGRENIQYF. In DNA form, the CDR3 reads TGTGCCAGCAGCCCCTATATGGGGCGCGAAAACATTCAGTACTTC.

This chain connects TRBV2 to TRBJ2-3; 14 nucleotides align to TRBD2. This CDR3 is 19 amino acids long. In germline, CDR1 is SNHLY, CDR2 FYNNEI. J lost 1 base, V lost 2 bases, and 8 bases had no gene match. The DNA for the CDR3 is TGTGCCAGCAGTGAAAGAAGGACTAGCGGGAGGAGGGGCACAGATACGCAGTATTTT. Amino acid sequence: CASSERRTSGRRGTDTQYF.

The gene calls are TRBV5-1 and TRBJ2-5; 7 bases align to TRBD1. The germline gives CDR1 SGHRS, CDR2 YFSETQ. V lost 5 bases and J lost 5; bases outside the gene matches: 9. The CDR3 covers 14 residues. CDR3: CASRVRDRGETQYF. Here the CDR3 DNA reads TGCGCCAGCAGGGTGAGGGACAGAGGGGAGACCCAGTACTTC.

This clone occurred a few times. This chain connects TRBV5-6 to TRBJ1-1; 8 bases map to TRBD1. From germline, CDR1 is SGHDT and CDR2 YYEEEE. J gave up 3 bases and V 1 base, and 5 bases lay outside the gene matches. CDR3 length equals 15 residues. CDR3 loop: CASSLFTGGDTEAFF. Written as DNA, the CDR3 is TGTGCCAGCAGCTTGTTTACAGGGGGAGACACTGAAGCTTTCTTT.

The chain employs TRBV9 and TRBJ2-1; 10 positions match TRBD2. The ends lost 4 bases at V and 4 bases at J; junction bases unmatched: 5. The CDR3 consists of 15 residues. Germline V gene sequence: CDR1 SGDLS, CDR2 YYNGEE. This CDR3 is CASSYGLAEYNEQFF. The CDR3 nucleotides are TGTGCCAGCAGCTACGGACTAGCGGAGTACAATGAGCAGTTCTTC.

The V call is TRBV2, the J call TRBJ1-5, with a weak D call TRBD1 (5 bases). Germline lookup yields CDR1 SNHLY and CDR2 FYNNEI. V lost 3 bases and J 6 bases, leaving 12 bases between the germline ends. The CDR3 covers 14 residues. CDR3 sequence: CASSDLGGPQPQHF. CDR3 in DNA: TGTGCCAGCAGTGATTTGGGGGGTCCTCAGCCCCAGCATTTT. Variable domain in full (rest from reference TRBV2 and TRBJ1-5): EPEVTQTPSHQVTQMGQEVILRCVPISNHLYFYWYRQILGQKVEFLVSFYNNEISEKSEIFDDQFSVERPDGSNFTLKIRSTKLEDSAMYFCASSDLGGPQPQHFGDGTRLSIL.

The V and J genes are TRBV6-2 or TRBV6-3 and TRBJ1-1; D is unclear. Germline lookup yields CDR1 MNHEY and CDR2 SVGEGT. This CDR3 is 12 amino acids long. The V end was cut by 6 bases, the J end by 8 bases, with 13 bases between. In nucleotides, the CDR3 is TGTGCCAGCAGCCCCGGTCGGTTCGAAGCTTTCTTT. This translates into CASSPGRFEAFF.

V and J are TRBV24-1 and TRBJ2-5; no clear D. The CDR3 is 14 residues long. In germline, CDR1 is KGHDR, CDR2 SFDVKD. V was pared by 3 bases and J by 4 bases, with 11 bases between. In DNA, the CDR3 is TGTGCCACCAGTGATGGGTATGGAGTAGAGACCCAGTACTTC. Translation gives CATSDGYGVETQYF.

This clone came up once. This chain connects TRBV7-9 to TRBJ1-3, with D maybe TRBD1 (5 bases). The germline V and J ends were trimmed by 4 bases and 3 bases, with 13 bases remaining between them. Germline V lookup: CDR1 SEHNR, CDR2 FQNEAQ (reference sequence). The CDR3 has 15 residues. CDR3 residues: CASSSAAGYGNTIYF. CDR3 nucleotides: TGTGCCAGCAGCTCCGCAGCAGGGTATGGAAACACCATATATTTT.

The CDR3 here is CASSFRGLSTDTQYF. CDR3 nucleotides: TGTGCCAGCAGTTTCAGGGGGTTGAGCACAGATACGCAGTATTTT. The chain links TRBV27 to TRBJ2-3, with 7 bases aligning to TRBD1. J gave up 0 bases and V 3 bases, and 3 bases lay outside the gene matches. The CDR3 is 15 residues long. Looked up from germline, CDR1 is MNHEY and CDR2 is SMNVEV (reference sequence).